A single sample gave rise to the 15 T cell receptor beta chains below, sequenced in a study of blood T cell repertoires in COVID-19. This table comes from immunoSEQ multiplex PCR, and its TCRdb copy is limited to in-frame clones, with some not included. Seen here are about 190,000 clones, roughly 81% observed once, and the top ten hold 5.1%. The sequenced sample was peripheral blood. These receptors originate from a woman in her 70s with active or convalescent COVID-19.

The rearrangement uses TRBV5-1 and TRBJ2-1, with 12 bases that match TRBD2. Germline V CDR1 and CDR2: SGHRS, YFSETQ. V shed 4 bases, J shed 4 bases, and the junction held 6 bases outside the gene matches. CDR3 length equals 16 residues. CDR3 nucleotides: TGCGCCAGCAGCGCAGGGACTAGCGGGTTTTACAATGAGCAGTTCTTC. This codes for CASSAGTSGFYNEQFF.

The chain links TRBV11-3 to TRBJ2-1, with a tentative D call TRBD1 (5 bases). Germline V lookup: CDR1 SGHNT, CDR2 YENEEA. The CDR3 has 13 amino acids. Trimming took 1 base from V and 5 from J, leaving 6 bases between them. CDR3: CASSLGQNNEQFF. DNA of the CDR3: TGTGCCAGCAGCTTAGGACAGAACAATGAGCAGTTCTTC. Full variable domain (missing parts from reference TRBV11-3 and TRBJ2-1): EAGVVQSPRYKIIEKKQPVAFWCNPISGHNTLYWYLQNLGQGPELLIRYENEEAVDDSQLPKDRFSAERLKGVDSTLKIQPAELGDSAVYLCASSLGQNNEQFFGPGTRLTVL.

The CDR3 spells CASPAVSTQYF. The CDR3 nucleotides are TGTGCCAGCCCGGCGGTTTCTACGCAGTATTTT. The rearrangement joins TRBV12-1 to TRBJ2-3; TRBD2 is the table's D call and was not checked against the DNA. TRBV12-1 is marked as a pseudogene. The CDR3 sequence is 11 residues long.

This clone was seen only once. The chain carries TRBV6-5 and TRBJ1-3, with D uncertain. The V gene's germline CDR1 is MNHEY and CDR2 SVGAGI. The CDR3 extends over 14 amino acids. Trimming removed 4 bases from V and 3 bases from J, with 10 bases in between. This CDR3 reads CASSWGGNGNTIYF. The CDR3 coding sequence is TGTGCCAGCAGTTGGGGAGGGAATGGAAACACCATATATTTT.

This clone was seen only once. The rearrangement uses TRBV18 and TRBJ2-3, with 7 bases identical to TRBD1. J gave up 4 bases and V 3 bases, and 4 bases lay outside the gene matches. Per germline, CDR1 KGHSH and CDR2 LQKENI. This CDR3 is built from 14 residues. CDR3 protein: CASSPQGVPDTQYF. CDR3 DNA: TGTGCCAGCTCACCCCAGGGGGTTCCAGATACGCAGTATTTT.

The table lists this clone with a count of one. The V call is TRBV5-4, the J call TRBJ2-7; possible D gene TRBD1, 6 bases. Trimming cost V 5 bases and J 1 base, with 10 bases left between them. Germline lookup yields CDR1 SGHNT and CDR2 YYREEE (reference sequence). There are 13 residues in the CDR3. In DNA, the CDR3 is TGTGCCAGCAGTAGGGACACATCCTACGAGCAGTACTTC. It codes for CASSRDTSYEQYF. The full variable domain, in which reference TRBV5-4 and TRBJ2-7 provide the parts outside the CDR3, is ETGVTQSPTHLIKTRGQQVTLRCSSQSGHNTVSWYQQALGQGPQFIFQYYREEENGRGNFPPRFSGLQFPNYSSELNVNALELDDSALYLCASSRDTSYEQYFGPGTRLTVT.

This clone was seen a handful of times. V and J are TRBV7-6 and TRBJ2-2, with D possibly being TRBD1 (5 bases). The germline gives CDR1 SGHVS, CDR2 FNYEAQ. This CDR3 region has 15 residues. Deletions cut 4 bases from V and 7 bases from J, with 16 bases between. The CDR3 coding sequence is TGTGCCAGCAGCTCGACCCAAAAGGGGTTCGGGGAGCTGTTTTTT. It yields the protein CASSSTQKGFGELFF.

V gene TRBV19 combines with J gene TRBJ2-2; D unclear. The V and J ends lost 5 bases and 1 base respectively, with 17 bases between them. CDR3 length equals 17 residues. CDR1 LNHDA and CDR2 SQIVND come from the germline V gene (reference sequence). The CDR3 sequence is CASSAFDKKLNTGELFF. CDR3 DNA sequence: TGTGCCAGTAGTGCCTTCGACAAAAAATTGAACACCGGGGAGCTGTTTTTT. Filled out from reference TRBV19 and TRBJ2-2, the complete variable domain reads DGGITQSPKYLFRKEGQNVTLSCEQNLNHDAMYWYRQDPGQGLRLIYYSQIVNDFQKGDIAEGYSVSREKKESFPLTVTSAQKNPTAFYLCASSAFDKKLNTGELFFGEGSRLTVL.

This chain joins TRBV20-1 and TRBJ2-2, with no clear D. Germline V CDR1 and CDR2: DFQATT, SNEGSKA (reference sequence). V was clipped by 3 bases and J by 1 base, with 9 bases between them. This CDR3 has 14 residues. CDR3 bases: TGCAGTGCTAGTCGCGCCTTGAACACCGGGGAGCTGTTTTTT. Protein: CSASRALNTGELFF.

J is TRBJ2-7 and V is TRBV7-9, with 8 bases that match TRBD1. After removal of 3 bases from V and 2 bases from J, the junction contained 3 bases not matched to a gene. CDR1 and CDR2 (germline): SEHNR, FQNEAQ (reference sequence). This CDR3 has 14 residues. This CDR3 is CASSFWDRPYEQYF. CDR3 DNA: TGTGCCAGCAGCTTTTGGGACAGGCCCTACGAGCAGTACTTC.

This chain connects TRBV18 to TRBJ2-1, with TRBD2 matching over 10 bases. The germline V gene encodes CDR1 KGHSH and CDR2 LQKENI. Germline trimming cut 3 bases from V and 4 bases from J; bases unmatched to any gene: 12. This CDR3 is 18 amino acids long. Here the CDR3 reads CASSPRASGSTGYNEQFF. The CDR3 DNA reads as TGTGCCAGCTCACCCAGGGCTAGCGGGAGTACTGGGTACAATGAGCAGTTCTTC.

This clone was observed a few times. The V call is TRBV5-7, the J call TRBJ2-4, with D unresolved. TRBV5-7 is identified as an open reading frame with a role that is uncertain. V lost 0 bases, J lost 1 base, and 14 bases lay in between. The CDR3 has 17 residues. The CDR3 coding sequence is TGTGCCAGCAGCTTGGAGTGGTCTAACCTGGCCAAAAACATTCAGTACTTC. Its translation: CASSLEWSNLAKNIQYF.

A few counts support this clone. The chain links TRBV27 to TRBJ1-6, with D possibly matching TRBD1 (5 bases). The CDR3 extends over 16 amino acids. Germline V gene sequence: CDR1 MNHEY, CDR2 SMNVEV (reference sequence). The ends were cut back, 3 bases at V and 3 bases at J, with 12 bases in the middle. CDR3 residues: CASSFRPTVYNSPLHF. In DNA form, the CDR3 reads TGTGCCAGCAGTTTTCGCCCGACAGTCTATAATTCACCCCTCCACTTT.

This clone showed up just a few times. The chain is built from TRBV20-1 and TRBJ1-6, with D unclear. Germline CDR1 and CDR2: DFQATT and SNEGSKA (reference sequence). There are 15 residues in the CDR3. V was pared by 3 bases and J by 6 bases, with 15 bases between. CDR3 residues: CSASPGGTLNSPLHF. The CDR3, as DNA: TGCAGTGCTAGTCCCGGAGGAACCCTTAATTCACCCCTCCACTTT.

V usage is TRBV4-1 and J usage is TRBJ1-5; perhaps TRBD1 as D (5 bases). This CDR3 has 17 residues. From germline, CDR1 is MGHRA and CDR2 YSYEKL. Trimming took 0 bases from V and 4 from J, leaving 16 bases between them. CDR3 loop: CASSQDFVDSLNQPQHF. For the CDR3, the DNA is TGCGCCAGCAGCCAAGATTTCGTCGACAGCCTTAATCAGCCCCAGCATTTT.